Shown below are 17 T cell receptor beta chains from a single sample sequenced in a study of cytomegalovirus exposure and HLA in healthy donors (dated by TCRdb to about 2017). Libraries were made using the immunoSEQ multiplex PCR assay. The multiplex PCR relied on a mix of 60 forward primers for TCR Vbeta segments and 13 reverse primers for TCR Jbeta segments. The clones in this table, taken by TCRdb from immuneACCESS, are in-frame only. Not every clone is retained; where verified, under half of the shortfall comes from an unresolved V gene, and the cause of the rest is unknown. Across this sample there are around 100,000 clones, with just under 75% seen only once. About 2.6% of the sample belongs to the ten largest clones. The specimen was PBMCs. Source of these receptors: a man between 45 and 60 years old in good health and CMV-seropositive.

The chain uses TRBV5-1 and TRBJ2-7; D may be TRBD2 (5 bases). This CDR3 is 15 amino acids long. V was clipped by 2 bases and J by 0 bases, with 12 bases between them. In germline, CDR1 is SGHRS, CDR2 YFSETQ. CDR3 bases: TGCGCCAGCAGCTTTATTCTTCGGGGCTCCTACGAGCAGTACTTC. The encoded protein is CASSFILRGSYEQYF.

This clone turned up a few times. The J gene is TRBJ2-2, the V gene TRBV4-1; TRBD2 matches at 13 bases. V was pared by 2 bases and J by 0 bases, with 9 bases of the junction left unmatched. The germline V gene has CDR1 MGHRA and CDR2 YSYEKL. The CDR3 has 20 amino acids. For the CDR3, the DNA is TGCGCCAGCAGCCAAACAACCTTGGGACTAGCGGGACCGAACACCGGGGAGCTGTTTTTT. Amino acids: CASSQTTLGLAGPNTGELFF.

This chain uses TRBV6-5 with TRBJ1-4; D remains unclear. In germline, CDR1 is MNHEY, CDR2 SVGAGI. Trimming removed 3 bases at V and 4 bases at J, with 9 bases between. The CDR3 runs 14 residues. This CDR3 is CASSYDTHNEKLFF. In nucleotides, the CDR3 is TGTGCCAGCAGTTATGACACCCATAATGAAAAACTGTTTTTT.

The gene calls are TRBV4-1 and TRBJ2-1, with 8 positions matching TRBD2. Germline V gene data show CDR1 as MGHRA and CDR2 as YSYEKL. The CDR3 length is 15 residues. V gave up 0 bases and J gave up 2 bases; unmatched junction bases: 0. For the CDR3, the DNA is TGCGCCAGCAGCCAAGAACTAGCGGCCTACAATGAGCAGTTCTTC. As protein: CASSQELAAYNEQFF.

This chain uses TRBV6-1 with TRBJ2-7; TRBD1 agrees at 7 bases. The trim removed 4 bases at V and 2 bases at J, leaving 2 bases unmatched. The CDR3 consists of 13 residues. The germline gives CDR1 MNHNS, CDR2 SASEGT. The CDR3 region is CASSAGTAYEQYF. CDR3 nucleotide sequence: TGTGCCAGCAGTGCCGGGACAGCCTACGAGCAGTACTTC.

This chain uses TRBV30 with TRBJ1-2, with 8 bases lining up with TRBD1. Trimming cost V 0 bases and J 7 bases; bases outside gene matches: 10. Germline CDR1 reads GTSNPN; CDR2 reads SVGIG (reference sequence). CDR3 length equals 15 residues. In DNA form, the CDR3 reads TGTGCCTGGAGTGTACTGGCAGGGGGCGCCGCTGGCTACACCTTC. Protein: CAWSVLAGGAAGYTF.

The chain recombines TRBV13 with TRBJ1-1; unclear D gene. Germline CDR1 PRHDT, CDR2 FYEKMQ (reference sequence). The CDR3 loop spans 12 amino acids. The V end lost 6 bases, the J end lost 8 bases, and 13 bases lay between the germline ends. CDR3 loop: CASSLKLREAFF. CDR3 sequence (DNA): TGTGCCAGCAGTCTCAAGCTCCGGGAAGCTTTCTTT.

The V and J genes are TRBV6-1 and TRBJ2-3, with 7 bases lining up with TRBD2. There are 14 residues in the CDR3. J gave up 4 bases and V 6 bases, and 7 bases lay outside the gene matches. From germline, CDR1 is MNHNS and CDR2 SASEGT. CDR3 DNA: TGTGCCAGCAGCTGGGACTACCGGGCAGATACGCAGTATTTT. Translating it yields CASSWDYRADTQYF.

The V and J genes are TRBV6-5 and TRBJ1-6; no reliable D call. V was pared by 0 bases and J by 3 bases, with 6 bases between. The CDR3 is 15 residues long. Germline V CDR1 and CDR2: MNHEY, SVGAGI. CDR3 sequence reads: CASSYSNSYNSPLHF. The CDR3 DNA follows: TGTGCCAGCAGTTACTCGAATAGCTATAATTCACCCCTCCACTTT.

This clone was observed a single time. The chain is built from TRBV7-2 and TRBJ2-5; 9 positions agree with TRBD1. Germline V gene sequence: CDR1 SGHTA, CDR2 FQGNSA. V lost 5 bases to trimming and J lost 5 bases; unmatched junction nucleotides: 6. This CDR3 has 14 residues. This CDR3 is CASSRRQGGETQYF. In DNA, the CDR3 is TGTGCCAGCAGCCGGCGACAGGGGGGGGAGACCCAGTACTTC.

A few counts support this clone. The V and J genes are TRBV29-1 and TRBJ2-3; 8 bases agree with TRBD2. The ends lost 3 bases at V and 2 bases at J; junction bases unmatched: 10. This CDR3 has 16 amino acids. The germline V gene encodes CDR1 SQVTM and CDR2 ANQGSEA. For the CDR3, the DNA is TGCAGCGTTGAGACGGTAGCGGGGAGAGCCACAGATACGCAGTATTTT. The encoded protein is CSVETVAGRATDTQYF.

The chain uses TRBV5-1 and TRBJ1-2, with D perhaps TRBD1 (6 bases). Germline V gives CDR1 SGHRS, CDR2 YFSETQ. The V and J ends lost 4 bases and 3 bases respectively, with 10 bases between them. The CDR3 consists of 13 residues. CDR3 sequence: CASSLGGDYGYTF. CDR3 coding DNA: TGCGCCAGCAGCCTAGGGGGAGACTATGGCTACACCTTC.

The rearrangement links TRBV7-9 to TRBJ2-7; a possible D gene is TRBD1 (5 bases). This CDR3 region has 14 residues. The germline CDR1 and CDR2 sequences are SEHNR and FQNEAQ (reference sequence). The V end lost 7 bases, the J end lost 3 bases, and 16 bases lay between the germline ends. The CDR3 DNA follows: TGTGCCAGCACCACGGACACGTACTACTACGAGCAGTACTTC. This sequence encodes CASTTDTYYYEQYF.

DNA of the CDR3: TGTGCCTGGAGGCCGGTCTCCTACGAGCAGTACTTC. It codes for CAWRPVSYEQYF. The V gene is TRBV30, the J gene TRBJ2-7; D is uncertain. CDR3 size: 12 residues. V was cut by 3 bases and J by 0 bases, with 6 bases left in between. Germline V lookup: CDR1 GTSNPN, CDR2 SVGIG (reference sequence).

The rearrangement uses TRBV11-2 and TRBJ2-5, with 9 positions matching TRBD2. The ends lost 6 bases at V and 2 bases at J; junction bases unmatched: 10. Germline V gives CDR1 SGHAT, CDR2 FQNNGV. The CDR3 sequence is 16 residues long. As DNA, the CDR3 is TGTGCCAGCAGTCGTCCAGCGGGGGGCCAACAAGAGACCCAGTACTTC. It is translated as CASSRPAGGQQETQYF.

The chain recombines TRBV13 with TRBJ2-5; 11 bases align to TRBD2. With the DNA end fitting TRBJ2-7 better, the J assignment may be wrong. This CDR3 comprises 15 residues. The germline CDR1 and CDR2 sequences are PRHDT and FYEKMQ (reference sequence). DNA of the CDR3: TGTGCCAGCAGCTTTAGCGGGAGGGCCGCCTACGAGCAGTACTTC. Amino acid sequence: CASSFSGRAAYEQYF.

This chain joins TRBV7-2 and TRBJ1-2, with TRBD1 identical over 11 bases. Germline-derived CDR1 and CDR2 are SGHTA and FQGNSA. The junction had 7 bases not matched to a gene; V was cut back by 3 bases and J by 7 bases. The CDR3 is 15 residues long. The DNA for the CDR3 is TGTGCCAGCAGCTTGGGCGGACAGGGGGCGTCTGGCTACACCTTC. Protein sequence: CASSLGGQGASGYTF.